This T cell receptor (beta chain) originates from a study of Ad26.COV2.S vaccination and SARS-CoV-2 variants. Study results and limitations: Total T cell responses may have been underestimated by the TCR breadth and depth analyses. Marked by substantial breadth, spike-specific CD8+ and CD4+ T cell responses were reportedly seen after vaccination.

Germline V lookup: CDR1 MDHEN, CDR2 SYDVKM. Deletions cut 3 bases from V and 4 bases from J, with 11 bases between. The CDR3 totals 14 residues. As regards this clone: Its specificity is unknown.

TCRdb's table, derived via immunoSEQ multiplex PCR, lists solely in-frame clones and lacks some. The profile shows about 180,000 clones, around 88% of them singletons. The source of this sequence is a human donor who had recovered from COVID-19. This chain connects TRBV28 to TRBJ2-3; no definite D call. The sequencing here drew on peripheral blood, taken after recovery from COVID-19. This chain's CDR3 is CASSLYGEPDTQYF. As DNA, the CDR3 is TGTGCCAGCAGTTTGTATGGAGAGCCAGATACGCAGTATTTT.